A single sample gave rise to the 18 T cell receptor beta chains below, sequenced in a study of blood T cell repertoires in COVID-19 (dated by TCRdb to 2018 to 2020). The library relied on the immunoSEQ multiplex PCR assay. Held by TCRdb, this immuneACCESS table contains in-frame sequences only and omits some clones. Under half of the omission traces to an unresolved V gene where checked; the cause of the rest is unknown. The sample records around 180,000 clones, 88% of which are singletons. The ten largest clones add up to roughly 25% of the sample. The sequenced sample was peripheral blood. All receptors derive from a man aged 60-69 years with acute or convalescent COVID-19.

This clone was seen a few times. J is TRBJ1-6 and V is TRBV6-5, with D unclear. Germline values: CDR1 MNHEY, CDR2 SVGAGI. This CDR3 spans 12 amino acids. V dropped 6 bases and J dropped 7 bases, with 7 bases sitting between them. CDR3 loop: CASRTGNSPLHF. CDR3 coding DNA: TGTGCCAGCAGGACGGGGAATTCACCCCTCCACTTT.

The rearrangement joins TRBV5-1 to TRBJ1-2; D remains unclear. CDR1 and CDR2 (germline): SGHRS, YFSETQ. With 1 base removed from V and 1 base from J, the gap between germline ends came to 5 bases. The CDR3 consists of 13 residues. The CDR3 sequence: CASSLTRNYGYTF. The CDR3 DNA reads as TGCGCCAGCAGCTTGACACGTAACTATGGCTACACCTTC.

The rearrangement links TRBV7-3 to TRBJ2-3; D possibly corresponds to TRBD1 (6 bases). CDR3 size: 13 residues. Trimming stripped 5 bases from V and 6 bases from J, with 12 bases between. Germline-derived CDR1 and CDR2 are SGHTA and FQGTGA. The CDR3 sequence: CASSPIGGDTQYF. The DNA of the CDR3 is TGTGCCAGCAGCCCCATAGGGGGTGATACGCAGTATTTT. The whole variable domain, filled in from reference TRBV7-3 and TRBJ2-3, reads GAGVSQTPSNKVTEKGKYVELRCDPISGHTALYWYRQSLGQGPEFLIYFQGTGAADDSGLPNDRFFAVRPEGSVSTLKIQRTERGDSAVYLCASSPIGGDTQYFGPGTRLTVL.

The chain combines TRBV11-3 with TRBJ1-1, with a weak D call TRBD1 (6 bases). This CDR3 is built from 14 residues. V was trimmed by 6 bases and J by 4 bases, leaving 15 bases between them. From germline, CDR1 is SGHNT and CDR2 YENEEA. The CDR3 region is CASRKRGGGTEAFF. Here the CDR3 DNA reads TGTGCCAGCAGGAAAAGGGGGGGAGGCACTGAAGCTTTCTTT.

The chain couples TRBV6-2 or TRBV6-3 to TRBJ2-5; 8 positions match TRBD1. CDR3 length equals 17 residues. The V segment lost 0 bases and the J segment 4 bases; nucleotides outside the gene matches: 10. Germline values: CDR1 MNHEY, CDR2 SVGEGT. The CDR3 sequence: CASSYSSAGRGRETQYF. CDR3 DNA sequence: TGTGCCAGCAGTTACTCGTCAGCGGGCAGGGGGCGAGAGACCCAGTACTTC.

This clone was counted a few times. The V and J genes are TRBV7-9 and TRBJ2-7, with D perhaps matching TRBD1 (5 bases). The length of the CDR3 is 14 residues. Looked up from germline, CDR1 is SEHNR and CDR2 is FQNEAQ (reference sequence). Trimming took 5 bases from V and 5 from J, leaving 16 bases between them. For the CDR3, the DNA is TGTGCCAGCAGCCCATCGGGTCGCAGGGACGAGCAGTACTTC. Its translation is CASSPSGRRDEQYF.

V gene TRBV30 combines with J gene TRBJ2-3; 10 bases match TRBD2. The CDR3 spans 14 residues. V shed 1 base and J 7 bases; nucleotides not matched to a gene: 5. Germline V gene sequence: CDR1 GTSNPN, CDR2 SVGIG (reference sequence). CDR3 in DNA: TGTGCCTGGAGTGAGGCAGCGGGGGGGAATACGCAGTATTTT. Protein product: CAWSEAAGGNTQYF.

The chain uses TRBV5-8 and TRBJ2-7, with D possibly TRBD2 on 6 matching bases. CDR1 is SGHTS, CDR2 YDEGEE, per germline. This CDR3 is 10 amino acids long. DNA of the CDR3: TGTGCCAGCAGCTGGCCGGGGGACCTCGTC. Translation: CASSWPGDLV.

The chain joins TRBV24-1 to TRBJ2-1; 8 positions match TRBD2. After removal of 5 bases from V and 7 bases from J, the junction contained 6 bases not matched to a gene. CDR1 and CDR2 from the germline V gene are KGHDR and SFDVKD. The CDR3 length is 14 residues. The CDR3 spells CATSGGGRLNEQFF. The DNA for the CDR3 is TGTGCCACCAGTGGGGGCGGGAGGCTGAATGAGCAGTTCTTC.

V gene TRBV7-4 combines with J gene TRBJ2-7; D is possibly TRBD2 (5 bases). The CDR3 loop spans 16 amino acids. In germline, CDR1 is SGHVT, CDR2 SQSDAQ. The V end lost 4 bases, the J end lost 2 bases, and 18 bases lay between the germline ends. DNA for the CDR3: TGTGCCAGCAGCTCTAGGACGGAGGACCTTACCTACGAGCAGTACGTC. Its translation is CASSSRTEDLTYEQYV.

The V call is TRBV6-5, the J call TRBJ1-2; D might be TRBD1 (6 bases). Deletions cut 7 bases from V and 4 bases from J, with 13 bases between. Germline V gene sequence: CDR1 MNHEY, CDR2 SVGAGI. The CDR3 runs to 13 residues. DNA of the CDR3: TGTGCCAGCAAGGCAGGGGACCGCTATGGCTACACCTTC. Its translation is CASKAGDRYGYTF.

V is TRBV3-1 (or the pseudogene TRBV3-2) and J is TRBJ2-2; D gene unclear. Germline values: CDR1 LGHDT, CDR2 YNNKEL (reference sequence). Between the trimmed V and J ends, which lost 3 bases and 0 bases, there was a span of 2 bases. The CDR3 contains 13 residues. The CDR3 DNA is TGTGCCAGCAGCCACGCGAACACCGGGGAGCTGTTTTTT. Amino acids: CASSHANTGELFF.

The chain combines TRBV2 with TRBJ2-1; TRBD2 matches 8 bases. The V segment lost 4 bases and the J segment 1 base; nucleotides outside the gene matches: 3. CDR1 is SNHLY and CDR2 is FYNNEI in the germline V gene. This CDR3 spans 15 amino acids. In DNA, the CDR3 is TGTGCCAGCAGTGCGGGAGGGCCATCCTACAATGAGCAGTTCTTC. Amino acids: CASSAGGPSYNEQFF.

The chain employs TRBV30 and TRBJ1-2; D perhaps matches TRBD1 (5 bases). The length of the CDR3 is 13 residues. CDR1 is GTSNPN and CDR2 is SVGIG in the germline V gene (reference sequence). V was trimmed by 0 bases and J by 8 bases, leaving 13 bases between them. CDR3 residues: CAWSVRGAEGYTF. For the CDR3, the DNA is TGTGCCTGGAGTGTACGTGGGGCGGAAGGCTACACCTTC. Using reference TRBV30 and TRBJ1-2 for the parts outside the CDR3, the full variable domain is SQTIHQWPATLVQPVGSPLSLECTVEGTSNPNLYWYRQAAGRGLQLLFYSVGIGQISSEVPQNLSASRPQDRQFILSSKKLLLSDSGFYLCAWSVRGAEGYTFGSGTRLTVV.

The CDR3 reads CASSFVREETQYF. The DNA for the CDR3 is TGTGCCAGCAGCTTTGTCAGGGAAGAGACCCAGTACTTC. The chain uses TRBV7-8 and TRBJ2-5; tentatively, D is TRBD1 (5 bases). Trimming left V 3 bases short and J 3 bases short, with 8 bases between. The CDR3 sequence is 13 residues long. The germline V gene has CDR1 SGHVS and CDR2 FQNEAQ.

This clone was seen a few times. V and J are TRBV7-8 and TRBJ2-7; D might be TRBD1 (6 bases). Germline values: CDR1 SGHVS, CDR2 FQNEAQ. The CDR3 has 18 residues. V was shortened by 5 bases and J by 5 bases, with 28 bases between the two germline ends. The CDR3 sequence: CASSTPDSTGTLFDEQYF. The CDR3 bases are TGTGCCAGCAGCACCCCGGACTCGACAGGAACACTATTTGACGAGCAGTACTTC. Supplemented by reference TRBV7-8 and TRBJ2-7, the full variable domain reads GAGVSQSPRYKVAKRGQDVALRCDPISGHVSLFWYQQALGQGPEFLTYFQNEAQLDKSGLPSDRFFAERPEGSVSTLKIQRTQQEDSAVYLCASSTPDSTGTLFDEQYFGPGTRLTVT.

The chain carries TRBV4-1 and TRBJ1-6; TRBD1 aligns across 7 bases. This CDR3 is 20 amino acids long. From germline, CDR1 is MGHRA and CDR2 YSYEKL. The ends lost 1 base at V and 0 bases at J; junction bases unmatched: 12. The CDR3 DNA reads as TGCGCCAGCAGCCAAGGGGCGCGGGACAGACTAAGCTCCTATAATTCACCCCTCCACTTT. Amino acids: CASSQGARDRLSSYNSPLHF.

This chain links TRBV27 with TRBJ1-2; 8 nucleotides agree with TRBD1. This CDR3 has 15 residues. Germline CDR1 reads MNHEY; CDR2 reads SMNVEV (reference sequence). V shed 6 bases, J shed 3 bases, and the junction held 9 bases outside the gene matches. Here the CDR3 reads CASSRGQAPYYGYTF. The CDR3 nucleotides are TGTGCCAGCAGCCGGGGACAGGCGCCCTACTATGGCTACACCTTC.